The 18 T cell receptor beta chains presented below share a single source sample, sequenced in a study of blood T cell repertoires in COVID-19. Sequencing was performed with immunoSEQ multiplex PCR; in TCRdb, only in-frame clones are kept and a portion is missing. The sample has over 40,000 clones, 86% seen once; the top ten hold about 4.6%. What was sequenced was peripheral blood. The receptors come from a man older than 75 with active COVID-19.

This chain connects TRBV3-1 (or the pseudogene TRBV3-2) to TRBJ2-1; D remains ambiguous. The germline CDR1 and CDR2 sequences are LGHDT and YNNKEL (reference sequence). The germline V and J ends were trimmed by 4 bases and 8 bases, with 6 bases remaining between them. The CDR3 has 11 residues. CDR3 bases: TGTGCCAGCAGCCTCTTATATGAGCAGTTCTTC. It specifies CASSLLYEQFF.

The table lists this clone with a count of one. This chain uses TRBV5-1 with TRBJ2-2; 12 nucleotides line up with TRBD2. Trimming at V came to 0 bases and at J to 3 bases, leaving 3 bases not matched to a gene. The CDR3 runs 17 residues. Looked up from germline, CDR1 is SGHRS and CDR2 is YFSETQ. In nucleotides, the CDR3 is TGCGCCAGCAGCTTGGGGACTAGCGGGAAGGACACCGGGGAGCTGTTTTTT. Translated: CASSLGTSGKDTGELFF.

The chain combines TRBV24-1 with TRBJ2-3; D is perhaps TRBD2 (5 bases). Germline assignment: CDR1 KGHDR and CDR2 SFDVKD. The CDR3 runs 16 residues. V lost 9 bases to trimming and J lost 4 bases, with 22 bases between them. The CDR3 nucleotides read TGTGCCACCTCCCATCCCTCCGGGAAAAAGGCAGATACGCAGTATTTT. Its protein is CATSHPSGKKADTQYF.

J is TRBJ2-7 and V is TRBV4-2; 9 positions agree with TRBD2. The CDR3 totals 16 residues. The germline CDR1 and CDR2 sequences are LGHNA and YNFKEQ. V lost 0 bases, J lost 2 bases, and 5 bases stayed unmatched. The CDR3 coding sequence is TGTGCCAGCAGCCAAGATTCAGCTAGCGGGACCTACGAGCAGTACTTC. As protein: CASSQDSASGTYEQYF.

This chain connects TRBV12-5 to TRBJ2-7, with 7 positions matching TRBD2. The V gene's germline CDR1 is LGHNT and CDR2 FRNRAP. This CDR3 region has 14 residues. J was trimmed by 12 bases and V by 4 bases; bases with no gene match: 15. The DNA for the CDR3 is TGTGCTAGTGGTTCAGACTACGAGGGGAGGGGTCGGTACTTC. It codes for CASGSDYEGRGRYF.

This chain connects TRBV9 to TRBJ1-1, with 9 bases lining up with TRBD1. Germline loops: CDR1 SGDLS, CDR2 YYNGEE. The CDR3 has 13 amino acids. The V and J ends lost 4 bases and 7 bases, in that order; junction bases with no gene match: 5. The CDR3: CASSSGQGVEAFF. The DNA of the CDR3 is TGTGCCAGCAGCTCGGGACAGGGCGTTGAAGCTTTCTTT.

V and J are TRBV27 and TRBJ2-3; D is unclear. Germline CDR1 is MNHEY and CDR2 is SMNVEV (reference sequence). V was clipped by 5 bases and J by 6 bases, with 12 bases between them. This CDR3 is 13 amino acids long. This CDR3 is CASSPDFGDTQYF. CDR3 bases: TGTGCCAGCAGTCCCGACTTCGGGGATACGCAGTATTTT.

The chain employs TRBV30 and TRBJ1-5; the D gene is possibly TRBD1 (6 bases). This CDR3 is built from 15 residues. Germline assignment: CDR1 GTSNPN and CDR2 SVGIG (reference sequence). V was trimmed by 0 bases and J by 6 bases, leaving 15 bases between them. The CDR3 nucleotides are TGTGCCTGGAGTGTCGGACAGCCGGGAAGTCAGCCCCAGCATTTT. It yields the protein CAWSVGQPGSQPQHF.

This chain links TRBV12-3 or TRBV12-4 with TRBJ1-1; D not certain. The CDR3 contains 13 residues. The V and J ends lost 3 bases and 6 bases respectively, with 11 bases between them. This CDR3 reads CASSFEVEAEAFF. In DNA form, the CDR3 reads TGTGCCAGCAGTTTCGAGGTGGAGGCTGAAGCTTTCTTT.

The chain uses TRBV7-2 and TRBJ2-4; D is possibly TRBD1 (5 bases). The CDR3 consists of 12 residues. The germline V and J ends were trimmed by 5 bases and 16 bases, with 18 bases remaining between them. The germline CDR1 and CDR2 sequences are SGHTA and FQGNSA. The DNA of the CDR3 is TGTGCCAGCAGCCCGTCGGGCCGAGGACAATACTTC. Translation gives CASSPSGRGQYF.

This chain joins TRBV5-1 and TRBJ1-1; TRBD1 matches at 8 bases. The J segment lost 1 base and the V segment lost 4 bases, leaving 12 bases of the junction unmatched. Germline V CDR1 and CDR2: SGHRS, YFSETQ. CDR3 length: 17 amino acids. CDR3 sequence (DNA): TGCGCCAGCAGCCGGACAGGGCGAGATTCAAAGAACACTGAAGCTTTCTTT. It codes for CASSRTGRDSKNTEAFF.

This chain links TRBV7-9 with TRBJ2-1; D is ambiguous. Trimming removed 4 bases at V and 0 bases at J, with 10 bases between. Germline V CDR1 and CDR2: SEHNR, FQNEAQ (reference sequence). This CDR3 spans 15 amino acids. This CDR3 is CASSSVMSSYNEQFF. The CDR3 bases are TGTGCCAGCAGCTCAGTCATGTCCTCCTACAATGAGCAGTTCTTC.

The chain uses TRBV19 and TRBJ2-1; no firm D call. CDR1 is LNHDA, CDR2 SQIVND, per germline (reference sequence). V lost 1 base, J lost 0 bases, and 13 bases lay in between. The length of the CDR3 is 17 residues. CDR3: CASSIVWQVGSYNEQFF. As DNA, the CDR3 is TGTGCCAGTAGTATAGTGTGGCAGGTGGGCTCCTACAATGAGCAGTTCTTC.

This clone was seen a few times. The gene calls are TRBV18 and TRBJ2-7; D remains ambiguous. V was trimmed by 6 bases and J by 0 bases, leaving 15 bases between them. The CDR3 contains 15 residues. CDR1 is KGHSH, CDR2 LQKENI, per germline. CDR3 sequence reads: CASSPTDDPSYEQYF. The CDR3 nucleotides are TGTGCCAGCTCGCCCACAGATGATCCCTCCTACGAGCAGTACTTC. Full variable domain (missing parts from reference TRBV18 and TRBJ2-7): NAGVMQNPRHLVRRRGQEARLRCSPMKGHSHVYWYRQLPEEGLKFMVYLQKENIIDESGMPKERFSAEFPKEGPSILRIQQVVRGDSAAYFCASSPTDDPSYEQYFGPGTRLTVT.

In its sample, this clone was seen a few times. The rearrangement uses TRBV7-2 and TRBJ2-1; 9 positions match TRBD1. V was clipped by 5 bases and J by 5 bases; unmatched bases: 13. The CDR3 sequence is 17 residues long. The V gene's germline CDR1 is SGHTA and CDR2 FQGNSA. CDR3 sequence (DNA): TGTGCCAGCAGCGGACGACTGGGACAGGGAGGGGACAATGAGCAGTTCTTC. It is translated as CASSGRLGQGGDNEQFF.

The V call is TRBV9, the J call TRBJ2-1; a possible D gene is TRBD2 (7 bases). The CDR3 runs to 16 residues. CDR1 and CDR2 from the germline V gene are SGDLS and YYNGEE. Between the trimmed V and J ends, which lost 4 bases and 6 bases, there was a span of 20 bases. The CDR3 here is CASSPQGRGGRNEQFF. DNA for the CDR3: TGTGCCAGCAGCCCCCAGGGGAGGGGGGGGCGCAATGAGCAGTTCTTC.

This chain uses TRBV28 with TRBJ1-1, with D unclear. The CDR3 runs 12 residues. Germline V CDR1 and CDR2: MDHEN, SYDVKM. Trimming shortened V by 7 bases and J by 0 bases, and 6 bases separated the two germline ends. Written as DNA, the CDR3 is TGTGCCAGCACTAAGTTGAACACTGAAGCTTTCTTT. It yields the protein CASTKLNTEAFF.

CDR3 DNA sequence: TGTGCCAGCAGGGAGGGGGCGCGGGAGACCCAGTACTTC. This codes for CASREGARETQYF. This chain uses TRBV28 with TRBJ2-5, with a weak D call TRBD1 (7 bases). The CDR3 is 13 amino acids. V was cut by 6 bases and J by 5 bases, with 13 bases left in between. Germline CDR1 is MDHEN and CDR2 is SYDVKM. Supplemented by reference TRBV28 and TRBJ2-5, the full variable domain reads DVKVTQSSRYLVKRTGEKVFLECVQDMDHENMFWYRQDPGLGLRLIYFSYDVKMKEKGDIPEGYSVSREKKERFSLILESASTNQTSMYLCASREGARETQYFGPGTRLLVL.